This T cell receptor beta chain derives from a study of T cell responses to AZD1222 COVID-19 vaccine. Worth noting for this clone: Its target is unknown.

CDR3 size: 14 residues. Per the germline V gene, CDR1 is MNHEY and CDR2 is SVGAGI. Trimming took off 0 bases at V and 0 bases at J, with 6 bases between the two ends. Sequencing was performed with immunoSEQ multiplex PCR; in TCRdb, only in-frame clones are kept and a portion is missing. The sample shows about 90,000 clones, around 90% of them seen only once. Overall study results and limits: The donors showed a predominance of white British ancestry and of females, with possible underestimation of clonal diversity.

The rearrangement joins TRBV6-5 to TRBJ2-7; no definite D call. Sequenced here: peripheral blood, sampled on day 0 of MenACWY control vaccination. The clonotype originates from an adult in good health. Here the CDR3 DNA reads TGTGCCAGCAGTTACTCGGGTCACTCCTACGAGCAGTACTTC. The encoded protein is CASSYSGHSYEQYF.